This TCR beta chain was recorded in a study of T cell changes during pregnancy in multiple sclerosis. Produced via immunoSEQ multiplex PCR; TCRdb's table is partial and in-frame only. The top ten hold approximately 5% of the sample, which has over 50,000 clones, just under 90% seen once. This clone was detected a few times. The CDR3 is 14 amino acids. Germline V lookup: CDR1 MNHNS, CDR2 SASEGT. With 3 bases removed from V and 4 bases from J, the gap between germline ends came to 10 bases. The sequencing sample was made of peripheral blood from another person, used as feeder cells. The TCR was taken from a human donor whose cells served as feeder cells for cultures in a pregnancy study. This rearrangement joins TRBV6-1 to TRBJ1-5; tentative D call: TRBD1 (6 bases). This chain's CDR3 is CASSEAGVNQPQHF. DNA for the CDR3: TGTGCCAGCAGTGAGGCAGGGGTAAATCAGCCCCAGCATTTT.